This T cell receptor beta chain was captured in a study of T cells in Graves' hyperthyroidism and ophthalmopathy (dated by TCRdb to the late 2010s). Concerning the study at large: A discovery cohort of about a hundred patients, roughly 40 with Graves' ophthalmopathy and about 58 with stable Graves' hyperthyroidism, was used to find distinguishing TCR V-J signatures. Thyroid tissue and blood T-cell repertoires from about 6 Graves' hyperthyroidism patients were also compared in the study. The 100 discovery patients were divided at random into training and test sets in a 7:3 ratio. The paper reports TCR Vbeta CDR3 sequencing of fewer than 150 peripheral blood samples: 40 or so ophthalmopathy, fewer than 85 hyperthyroidism and around 17 progressor patients. Following sampling, methimazole starting at 30 mg daily was given to hyperthyroidism patients, and high-dose intravenous methylprednisolone was given to ophthalmopathy patients. An independent validation cohort of around 19 hyperthyroidism patients and about 15 patients who later progressed to ophthalmopathy tested prospective prediction of ophthalmopathy.

Graves' hyperthyroidism was defined as stable when no progression to ophthalmopathy occurred over 18 months of follow-up. Hyperthyroidism patients were newly diagnosed, with disease duration under 2 months, and aged 18 to 65 years. Patients with uncontrolled infections, other autoimmune diseases, pregnancy or lactation were excluded. Clinical symptoms, serum thyroxine and TRAb, thyroid ultrasound, and orbital computed tomography formed the basis for the diagnoses. Trizol reagent was used to extract total RNA, and RNA quality was then checked on an Agilent 2100 Bioanalyzer. Amplification of TCR beta CDR3 regions was carried out from RNA transcripts. The TCR CDR3 was subjected to a first round of RT-PCR using the HTBI primer set and the Qiagen OneStep RT-PCR kit. Libraries were constructed in a second round of multiplex PCR, after which size selection and purification were carried out. Paired-end sequencing of the libraries was performed with 100 bp reads on an Illumina HiSeq2000. Per the authors' processing: Raw data were processed with SOAPnuke, discarding reads with adapters, uncalled bases, mean Phred below 15, or no exact constant-primer or identifier match. COPE v1.2.5 was used to merge high-quality paired reads, and clonotypes were defined as unique nucleotide sequences. MiTCR v1.1 was used to align the clonotypes against IMGT TRBV, TRBD and TRBJ reference segments. Analysis was restricted to V-J combinations with a frequency above 0.0001, which covered 98% to 99.2% of repertoires. A TCS score was defined as the ratio of F50 (clonal expansion) to E x V (chaos), with BLOSUM62-based TCRdist applied between CDR3 peptides within each V-J. Welch's t-statistics and random forest reduced 514 V-J features to 10 to 15, which were used in a naive Bayes classifier (R e1071). The Morisita-Horn index was used to measure how similar the thyroid and blood repertoires were. The raw public reads went through TCRdb reprocessing: fastp at Q25, MiXCR clone calling, in-frame beta chains kept. For every CDR3 protein sequence, its rows merge into one entry that carries the most common genes and DNA. The V and J calls were not made by the authors but by TCRdb's processing. For this sample the table gives roughly 570,000 distinct CDR3 sequences, of which about half were detected only once. The biggest ten clones account for approximately 8.4% of the sample.

With respect to this clonotype: No cognate antigen has been identified for it. Base qualities were left out, and no much larger clone turns up one base away.

Summary of the overall study and its limitations: No statistical method was used to set the sample size in advance, and investigators knew the group allocation. During validation, the model predicted progression to ophthalmopathy a median of about 5.9 months ahead of onset, with roughly 65% sensitivity and under 85% specificity. Blood samples also contained most of the expanded thyroid clonotypes (frequency above 0.001), which suggests that blood repertoires may reflect thyroid immune responses. A model built on a 13 V-J signature distinguished ophthalmopathy from stable hyperthyroidism, reaching roughly 88% sensitivity and around 81% specificity in cross-validation and 80%/75% in testing.

Ends trimmed: V by 5 bases, J by 5 bases; bases unmatched to a gene: 11. Per the germline V gene (reference sequence), LNHDA is the CDR1 and SQIVND is the CDR2. CDR3 length: 15 amino acids, cysteine to phenylalanine. Only the CDR3 part of the read is kept: 45 bases, read in frame from the first base. The sequence came from a woman under 30 with Graves' hyperthyroidism. Sequenced sample: peripheral blood or thyroid tissue (not recorded which). Rearrangement joined TRBV19 to TRBJ1-2, with 7 central nucleotides matching TRBD1. The CDR3 has the sequence CASSVTGTAQYGYTF. The DNA reads TGTGCCAGTAGTGTCACCGGGACAGCGCAATATGGCTACACCTTC.